This T cell receptor (beta chain) was observed in a study of blood T cell repertoires in COVID-19. Study-wide context: Whether acute or convalescent, the COVID-19 samples came from the United States, Italy and Spain. PBMCs, B-cell-depleted T cells, or T cells provided the cDNA or gDNA that made up the material.

Under the authors' procedure: Estimation of nucleated cell counts was performed using reference gene primer amplification. Profiling relied on immunoSEQ multiplex PCR, and the TCRdb table lists in-frame clones only, not all of them. V, J and clone size are taken as reported in that table, and D and trimming were inferred from the DNA itself. In the table there are 25,000 to 30,000 clones, roughly 65% of which are singletons. With 3 bases removed from V and 2 bases from J, the gap between germline ends came to 19 bases. The CDR3 length is 18 residues. Per the germline V gene, CDR1 is MGHDK and CDR2 is SYGVNS.

The sample was peripheral blood. V and J are TRBV25-1 and TRBJ1-4; D is possibly TRBD1 (5 bases). This receptor was taken from a human donor in a cohort sampled during active COVID-19. The CDR3 sequence is CASSDGGWGRATNEKLFF. As DNA, the CDR3 is TGTGCCAGCAGTGACGGGGGGTGGGGCAGGGCTACTAATGAAAAACTGTTTTTT. Based on the CDR3 plus reference TRBV25-1 and TRBJ1-4, the full variable domain is EADIYQTPRYLVIGTGKKITLECSQTMGHDKMYWYQQDPGMELHLIHYSYGVNSTEKGDLSSESTVSRIRTEHFPLTLESARPSHTSQYLCASSDGGWGRATNEKLFFGSGTQLSVL.